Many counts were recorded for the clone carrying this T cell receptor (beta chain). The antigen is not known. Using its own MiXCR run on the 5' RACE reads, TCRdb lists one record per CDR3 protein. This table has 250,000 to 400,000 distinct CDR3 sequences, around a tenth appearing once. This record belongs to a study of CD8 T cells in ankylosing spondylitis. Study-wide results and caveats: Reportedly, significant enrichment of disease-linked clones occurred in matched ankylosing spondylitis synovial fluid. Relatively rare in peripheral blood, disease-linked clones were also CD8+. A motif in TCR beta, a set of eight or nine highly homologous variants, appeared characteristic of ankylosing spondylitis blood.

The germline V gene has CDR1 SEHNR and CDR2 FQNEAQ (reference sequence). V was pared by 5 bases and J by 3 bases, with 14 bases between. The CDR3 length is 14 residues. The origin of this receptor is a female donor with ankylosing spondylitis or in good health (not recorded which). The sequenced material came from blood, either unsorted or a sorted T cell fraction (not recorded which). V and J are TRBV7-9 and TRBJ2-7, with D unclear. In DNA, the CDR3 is TGTGCCAGCAGCCCGTCAGAGAGATACTACGAGCAGTACTTC. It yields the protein CASSPSERYYEQYF.